These 15 T cell receptor beta chains came from one sample sequenced in a study of somatic mutations in cytotoxic T cells in rheumatoid arthritis. The method was immunoSEQ multiplex PCR; TCRdb's version includes in-frame clones alone and lacks a portion of them. In the table there are 9,500 to 15,000 clones, 80% of which are singletons. The sequenced material came from CD8+ T cells sorted from blood. The receptors were sampled from a man over 45 in good health.

This chain uses TRBV19 with TRBJ2-3; 7 bases align to TRBD1. Germline values: CDR1 LNHDA, CDR2 SQIVND (reference sequence). The CDR3 contains 15 residues. After removal of 2 bases from V and 3 bases from J, the junction contained 5 bases not matched to a gene. CDR3 nucleotides: TGTGCCAGTAGTATAAGGGGGCGAACAACAGATACGCAGTATTTT. Amino acid sequence: CASSIRGRTTDTQYF.

This clone was counted a few times. The gene calls are TRBV4-1 and TRBJ1-1; D remains unclear. V was pared by 3 bases and J by 4 bases, with 6 bases between. CDR1 and CDR2 from the germline V gene are MGHRA and YSYEKL. The CDR3 sequence is 12 residues long. This chain's CDR3 is CASSHRGTEAFF. CDR3 coding DNA: TGCGCCAGCAGCCATCGGGGCACTGAAGCTTTCTTT.

The rearrangement joins TRBV11-3 to TRBJ2-3, with 7 bases that match TRBD1. CDR1 SGHNT and CDR2 YENEEA come from the germline V gene. This CDR3 is built from 15 residues. The V and J ends lost 5 bases and 3 bases, in that order; junction bases with no gene match: 8. CDR3 protein: CASSTRQGETDTQYF. Here the CDR3 DNA reads TGTGCCAGCAGCACCAGACAGGGAGAGACAGATACGCAGTATTTT. Filled out from reference TRBV11-3 and TRBJ2-3, the complete variable domain reads EAGVVQSPRYKIIEKKQPVAFWCNPISGHNTLYWYLQNLGQGPELLIRYENEEAVDDSQLPKDRFSAERLKGVDSTLKIQPAELGDSAVYLCASSTRQGETDTQYFGPGTRLTVL.

V usage is TRBV6-5 and J usage is TRBJ2-7; 9 bases fit TRBD1. The CDR3 is 16 amino acids. V trimming: 2 bases; J trimming: 4 bases; junction bases outside the gene matches: 9. Per the germline V gene, CDR1 is MNHEY and CDR2 is SVGAGI. CDR3 protein: CASSYPPGQGIYEQYF. The DNA for the CDR3 is TGTGCCAGCAGTTACCCCCCAGGACAGGGGATATACGAGCAGTACTTC.

J is TRBJ2-4 and V is TRBV5-1; either TRBD1 or TRBD2 may supply D (5 bases each). CDR1 and CDR2 from the germline V gene are SGHRS and YFSETQ. This CDR3 is 15 amino acids long. V was cut by 1 base and J by 2 bases, with 10 bases left in between. The CDR3 loop reads CASSLMRGSKNIQYF. CDR3 in DNA: TGCGCCAGCAGCTTGATGAGGGGTTCCAAAAACATTCAGTACTTC.

The V and J genes are TRBV5-1 and TRBJ1-6; tentative D call: TRBD1 (6 bases). The CDR3 has 14 residues. V was cut by 2 bases and J by 5 bases, with 8 bases left in between. CDR1 is SGHRS and CDR2 is YFSETQ in the germline V gene. The CDR3 sequence: CASSLQGNNSPLHF. CDR3 coding DNA: TGCGCCAGCAGCTTACAGGGAAATAATTCACCCCTCCACTTT.

The table lists this clone with a few counts. J is TRBJ2-7 and V is TRBV5-1; 11 nucleotides line up with TRBD2. Germline CDR1 reads SGHRS; CDR2 reads YFSETQ. The CDR3 has 19 amino acids. Trimming cost V 4 bases and J 0 bases; bases outside gene matches: 15. CDR3 sequence: CASSGLLAGDPSHSYEQYF. The CDR3 region has the DNA TGCGCCAGCAGCGGCCTACTAGCGGGAGACCCGTCACACTCCTACGAGCAGTACTTC.

This chain joins TRBV11-2 and TRBJ2-1; tentative D call: TRBD2 (6 bases). Germline V gene lookup returns CDR1 SGHAT and CDR2 FQNNGV. V dropped 0 bases and J dropped 8 bases, with 14 bases sitting between them. The CDR3 is 15 amino acids. CDR3 nucleotide sequence: TGTGCCAGCAGCTTAGAAGGAGGGATGGTCGATGAGCAGTTCTTC. It yields the protein CASSLEGGMVDEQFF.

V gene TRBV6-6 combines with J gene TRBJ2-1; D remains ambiguous. V was pared by 2 bases and J by 4 bases, with 9 bases between. Per the germline V gene, CDR1 is MNHNY and CDR2 is SVGAGI (reference sequence). This CDR3 region has 14 residues. CDR3 loop: CASSYHHGYNEQFF. CDR3 DNA: TGTGCCAGCAGTTACCACCACGGGTACAATGAGCAGTTCTTC.

The J gene is TRBJ2-1, the V gene TRBV5-5, with 9 bases fitting TRBD1. V shed 4 bases and J 7 bases; nucleotides not matched to a gene: 12. The CDR3 length is 16 residues. Germline V CDR1 and CDR2: SGHKS, YYEKEE (reference sequence). The CDR3 reads CASSAYGTGRRNEQFF. The CDR3 bases are TGTGCCAGCAGCGCCTACGGGACAGGGCGACGGAATGAGCAGTTCTTC.

The chain couples TRBV7-9 to TRBJ1-1; 9 nucleotides match TRBD1. CDR3 length: 12 residues. Germline V gene lookup returns CDR1 SEHNR and CDR2 FQNEAQ (reference sequence). Trimming cost V 5 bases and J 8 bases; bases outside gene matches: 3. CDR3 residues: CASSLGQGEAFF. CDR3 in DNA: TGTGCCAGCAGCCTTGGACAGGGGGAAGCTTTCTTT.

The chain recombines TRBV5-5 with TRBJ1-5; D uncertain. Germline CDR1 is SGHKS and CDR2 is YYEKEE (reference sequence). V lost 0 bases, J lost 7 bases, and 8 bases lay in between. The CDR3 contains 13 residues. CDR3 sequence reads: CASSLDPNQPQHF. Written as DNA, the CDR3 is TGTGCCAGCAGCTTGGACCCGAACCAGCCCCAGCATTTT. The full variable domain, rest sourced from reference TRBV5-5 and TRBJ1-5, is DAGVTQSPTHLIKTRGQQVTLRCSPISGHKSVSWYQQVLGQGPQFIFQYYEKEERGRGNFPDRFSARQFPNYSSELNVNALLLGDSALYLCASSLDPNQPQHFGDGTRLSIL.

The rearrangement uses TRBV25-1 and TRBJ1-1; maybe TRBD1 (6 bases). Trimming left V 1 base short and J 3 bases short, with 12 bases between. The CDR3 spans 15 residues. Germline V gene data show CDR1 as MGHDK and CDR2 as SYGVNS. CDR3 in amino acids: CASSEWGGADTEAFF. As DNA, the CDR3 is TGTGCCAGCAGTGAATGGGGGGGGGCGGACACTGAAGCTTTCTTT.

The V and J genes are TRBV6-5 and TRBJ2-7; possible D gene TRBD1, 6 bases. The V end lost 8 bases, the J end lost 5 bases, and 16 bases lay between the germline ends. Germline loops: CDR1 MNHEY, CDR2 SVGAGI. The CDR3 covers 13 residues. The DNA for the CDR3 is TGTGCCAGCGCAGGGGACACCTACCACGAGCAGTACTTC. Protein: CASAGDTYHEQYF.

The CDR3 bases are TGTGCCAGCAGCCCGGGGGGACGGGGTCAGCCCCAGCATTTT. Residues: CASSPGGRGQPQHF. The chain recombines TRBV7-6 with TRBJ1-5; the D gene is possibly TRBD1 (5 bases). Germline V gene sequence: CDR1 SGHVS, CDR2 FNYEAQ. CDR3 length: 14 amino acids. Trimming removed 5 bases at V and 6 bases at J, with 14 bases between.